This T cell receptor beta chain was identified during a study of T cell responses to AZD1222 COVID-19 vaccine. Repertoires were generated with immunoSEQ multiplex PCR, while TCRdb's copy carries only in-frame clones and drops some. The table has some 130,000 clones, roughly 90% seen once. This clone was observed a single time. Germline V gene data show CDR1 as MNHEY and CDR2 as SVGAGI. Deletions cut 5 bases from V and 3 bases from J, with 16 bases between. The length of the CDR3 is 15 residues. The chain links TRBV6-5 to TRBJ1-2; D gene uncertain. This material consisted of peripheral blood, taken on day 0 of AZD1222 vaccination. This TCR derives from an adult in good health. CDR3 region: CASSLTQSLYYGYTF. CDR3 nucleotides: TGTGCCAGCAGTCTGACACAGTCCCTTTACTATGGCTACACCTTC.